These 18 T cell receptor beta chains share one sample of origin, sequenced in a study of blood T cell repertoires in COVID-19. Only in-frame clones appear in the TCRdb table, and some are missing; sequencing was by immunoSEQ multiplex PCR. The sample yields 150,000 or so clones, roughly 85% seen once. Sequencing was done on a sample of peripheral blood. These receptors originate from a human donor with acute or convalescent COVID-19. The donor label of this sample is uncertain.

The rearrangement links TRBV7-9 to TRBJ1-1; possible D gene TRBD1, 5 bases. Trimming took off 3 bases at V and 4 bases at J, with 15 bases between the two ends. CDR1 and CDR2 (germline): SEHNR, FQNEAQ (reference sequence). The CDR3 contains 15 residues. CDR3: CASSFSTGGGTEAFF. CDR3 nucleotide sequence: TGTGCCAGCAGCTTCAGTACGGGCGGGGGCACTGAAGCTTTCTTT.

The gene calls are TRBV4-1 and TRBJ1-2; D is undetermined. Trimming took off 1 base at V and 2 bases at J, with 11 bases between the two ends. The germline gives CDR1 MGHRA, CDR2 YSYEKL. The length of the CDR3 is 15 residues. CDR3 in amino acids: CASSQALTENYGYTF. In nucleotides, the CDR3 is TGCGCCAGCAGCCAAGCCCTTACAGAGAACTATGGCTACACCTTC.

CDR3 nucleotides: TGTGCCAGCAGCCAAGAGACACCTACCTACGAGCAGTACTTC. Translated, it gives CASSQETPTYEQYF. V usage is TRBV3-1 (or the pseudogene TRBV3-2) and J usage is TRBJ2-7; no clear D. V gave up 0 bases and J gave up 2 bases, with 8 bases separating them. Per the germline V gene, CDR1 is LGHDT and CDR2 is YNNKEL (reference sequence). The CDR3 sequence is 14 residues long.

The rearrangement uses TRBV4-3 and TRBJ2-6; the D is unclear. Trimming left V 0 bases short and J 4 bases short, with 7 bases between. CDR1 and CDR2 from the germline V gene are LGHNA and YSLEER. CDR3 length equals 15 residues. The CDR3 reads CASSQEQSGANVLTF. In DNA, the CDR3 is TGCGCCAGCAGCCAAGAGCAGTCCGGGGCCAACGTCCTGACTTTC.

This chain links TRBV2 with TRBJ1-5; 7 bases are a match to TRBD1. The length of the CDR3 is 17 residues. Per germline, CDR1 SNHLY and CDR2 FYNNEI. J gave up 5 bases and V 2 bases, and 12 bases lay outside the gene matches. The CDR3 DNA sequence: TGTGCCAGCAGTGAATTGGACAGGTTCGGTGGGGATCAGCCCCAGCATTTT. Encoded protein: CASSELDRFGGDQPQHF.

The V and J genes are TRBV30 and TRBJ2-1; weak D call: TRBD2 (6 bases). The CDR3 extends over 14 amino acids. Per the germline V gene, CDR1 is GTSNPN and CDR2 is SVGIG (reference sequence). Trimming removed 3 bases from V and 8 bases from J, with 17 bases in between. The CDR3 reads CAWSRGGSYDEQFF. CDR3 in DNA: TGTGCCTGGAGCCGTGGGGGGAGTTACGATGAGCAGTTCTTC.

The chain employs TRBV3-1 (or the pseudogene TRBV3-2) and TRBJ2-7; D remains unclear. The CDR3 runs to 14 residues. Per the germline V gene, CDR1 is LGHDT and CDR2 is YNNKEL (reference sequence). V lost 2 bases and J 4 bases, leaving 12 bases between the germline ends. CDR3 sequence (DNA): TGTGCCAGCAGCCAACCCTATCCCCCTTACGAGCAGTACTTC. This sequence encodes CASSQPYPPYEQYF.

The CDR3, as DNA: TGTGCCAGCAGCCCCGGCCGAGGCGGGGGGCGTACCGGGGAGCTGTTTTTT. It is translated as CASSPGRGGGRTGELFF. This chain connects TRBV5-5 to TRBJ2-2; 8 bases map to TRBD2. The V and J ends lost 4 bases and 5 bases, in that order; junction bases with no gene match: 13. Germline V gene sequence: CDR1 SGHKS, CDR2 YYEKEE (reference sequence). The CDR3 consists of 17 residues.

This clone was seen once. In the same sample, other DNA sequences code for this CDR3. The chain links TRBV4-2 to TRBJ2-3; possible D gene TRBD2, 6 bases. The V end was cut by 4 bases, the J end by 2 bases, with 16 bases between. The CDR3 is 16 residues long. Germline V gene sequence: CDR1 LGHNA, CDR2 YNFKEQ. The CDR3 spells CASSPRSWGLTDTQYF. CDR3 bases: TGTGCCAGCAGCCCCCGAAGTTGGGGACTCACAGATACGCAGTATTTT.

This chain connects TRBV19 to TRBJ1-6; D is undetermined. V shed 4 bases and J shed 6 bases, with 19 bases lying between them. CDR3 length: 17 amino acids. Per the germline V gene, CDR1 is LNHDA and CDR2 is SQIVND (reference sequence). The CDR3 reads CASSRGSGGLSNSPLHF. The CDR3 DNA is TGTGCCAGTAGTAGGGGTTCGGGCGGACTGTCTAATTCACCCCTCCACTTT.

This clone was recorded a few times. The genes are TRBV7-3 and TRBJ1-6, with 8 bases matching TRBD1. Germline trimming cut 6 bases from V and 7 bases from J; bases unmatched to any gene: 11. Germline V gene data show CDR1 as SGHTA and CDR2 as FQGTGA. CDR3 length: 16 amino acids. CDR3 in DNA: TGTGCCAGCAGGACCGGACAGGGAAAATCCAATTCACCCCTCCACTTT. Amino acids: CASRTGQGKSNSPLHF.

This clone was detected a few times. The J gene is TRBJ1-2, the V gene TRBV19, with unresolved D. V lost 5 bases, J lost 8 bases, and 12 bases lay in between. Germline CDR1 is LNHDA and CDR2 is SQIVND (reference sequence). The CDR3 is made up of 12 amino acids. The CDR3 sequence: CASSRGKGGYTF. DNA for the CDR3: TGTGCCAGTAGTCGAGGGAAAGGGGGCTACACCTTC. The variable domain in full, completed from reference TRBV19 and TRBJ1-2, reads DGGITQSPKYLFRKEGQNVTLSCEQNLNHDAMYWYRQDPGQGLRLIYYSQIVNDFQKGDIAEGYSVSREKKESFPLTVTSAQKNPTAFYLCASSRGKGGYTFGSGTRLTVV.

The V and J genes are TRBV18 and TRBJ2-7, with a weak D call TRBD2 (6 bases). Trimming took off 4 bases at V and 4 bases at J, with 14 bases between the two ends. CDR1 is KGHSH and CDR2 is LQKENI in the germline V gene. CDR3 length: 14 residues. This chain's CDR3 is CASSRGGREYEQYF. The CDR3 region has the DNA TGTGCCAGCTCACGTGGAGGGCGGGAATACGAGCAGTACTTC.

This clone was recorded many times. The chain joins TRBV6-1 to TRBJ2-5; possible D gene TRBD1, 5 bases. V was shortened by 0 bases and J by 5 bases, with 10 bases between the two germline ends. From germline, CDR1 is MNHNS and CDR2 SASEGT. CDR3 size: 14 residues. The DNA of the CDR3 is TGTGCCAGCAGTGAAGCCCCAGGGATGGAGACCCAGTACTTC. Protein sequence: CASSEAPGMETQYF.

This clone has only one observation. J is TRBJ2-5 and V is TRBV2, with TRBD2 matching over 12 bases. Germline values: CDR1 SNHLY, CDR2 FYNNEI. The ends lost 10 bases at V and 1 base at J; junction bases unmatched: 13. This CDR3 comprises 17 residues. The CDR3 reads CATSGAGLAGRQETQYF. DNA of the CDR3: TGTGCCACCTCGGGCGCGGGACTAGCGGGTCGCCAAGAGACCCAGTACTTC.

This clone came up once. This chain connects TRBV5-6 to TRBJ2-7; tentatively, D is TRBD2 (6 bases). The CDR3 is 16 amino acids. The germline V gene has CDR1 SGHDT and CDR2 YYEEEE. Trimming removed 4 bases from V and 0 bases from J, with 17 bases in between. The CDR3 DNA is TGTGCCAGCAGCCAGTCTTGGGGGGAATCCTCCTACGAGCAGTACTTC. Translated: CASSQSWGESSYEQYF.

This chain links TRBV29-1 with TRBJ2-5; TRBD2 might be the D (6 bases). CDR1 SQVTM and CDR2 ANQGSEA come from the germline V gene. The V gene lost 3 bases and the J gene lost 5 bases, with 13 bases spanning the gap. CDR3 length: 13 residues. CDR3 protein: CSVERTTDETQYF. The DNA of the CDR3 is TGCAGCGTTGAGAGGACTACTGATGAGACCCAGTACTTC.

The V call is TRBV6-5, the J call TRBJ1-1; 9 bases are a match to TRBD1. The length of the CDR3 is 14 residues. The germline V gene has CDR1 MNHEY and CDR2 SVGAGI. The trim removed 8 bases at V and 5 bases at J, leaving 9 bases unmatched. The CDR3: CASCRDRVETEAFF. The CDR3 nucleotides read TGTGCCAGCTGCCGGGACAGGGTGGAGACTGAAGCTTTCTTT.